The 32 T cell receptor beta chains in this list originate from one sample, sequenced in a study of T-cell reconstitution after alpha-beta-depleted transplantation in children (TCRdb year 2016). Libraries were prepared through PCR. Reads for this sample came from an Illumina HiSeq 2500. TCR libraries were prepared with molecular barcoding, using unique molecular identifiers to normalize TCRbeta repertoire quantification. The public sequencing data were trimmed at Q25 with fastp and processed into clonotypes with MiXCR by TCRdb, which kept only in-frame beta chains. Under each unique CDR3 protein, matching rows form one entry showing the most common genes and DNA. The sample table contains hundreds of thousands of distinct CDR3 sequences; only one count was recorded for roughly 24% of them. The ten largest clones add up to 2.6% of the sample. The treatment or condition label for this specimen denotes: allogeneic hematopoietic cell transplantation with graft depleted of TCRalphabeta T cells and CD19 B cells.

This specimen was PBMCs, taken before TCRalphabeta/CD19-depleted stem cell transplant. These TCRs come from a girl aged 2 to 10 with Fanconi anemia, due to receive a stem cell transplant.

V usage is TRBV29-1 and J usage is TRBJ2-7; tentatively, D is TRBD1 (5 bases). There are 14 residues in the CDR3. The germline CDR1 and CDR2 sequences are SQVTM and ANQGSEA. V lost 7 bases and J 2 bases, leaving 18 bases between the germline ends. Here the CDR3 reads CSEREGVGPYEQYF. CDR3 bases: TGCAGCGAGCGAGAAGGGGTCGGGCCCTACGAGCAGTACTTC.

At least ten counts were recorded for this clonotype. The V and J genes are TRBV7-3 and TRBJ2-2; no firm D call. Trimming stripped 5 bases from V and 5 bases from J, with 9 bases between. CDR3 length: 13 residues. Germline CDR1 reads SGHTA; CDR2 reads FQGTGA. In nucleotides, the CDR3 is TGTGCCAGCAGCCGCGTGGAGACCGGGGAGCTGTTTTTT. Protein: CASSRVETGELFF.

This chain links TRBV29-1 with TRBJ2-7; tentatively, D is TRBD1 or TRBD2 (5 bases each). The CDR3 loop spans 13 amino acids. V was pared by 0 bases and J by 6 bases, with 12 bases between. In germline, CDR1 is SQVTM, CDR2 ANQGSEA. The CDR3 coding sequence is TGCAGCGTTGAAGATCTTATGGGGGTCGAGCAGTACTTC. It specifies CSVEDLMGVEQYF.

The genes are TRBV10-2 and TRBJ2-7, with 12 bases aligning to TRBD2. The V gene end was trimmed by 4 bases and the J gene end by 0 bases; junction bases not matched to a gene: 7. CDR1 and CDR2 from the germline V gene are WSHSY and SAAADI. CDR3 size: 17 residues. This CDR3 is CASSVTSGSPNSYEQYF. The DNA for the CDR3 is TGCGCCAGCAGTGTGACTAGCGGGAGCCCCAACTCCTACGAGCAGTACTTC.

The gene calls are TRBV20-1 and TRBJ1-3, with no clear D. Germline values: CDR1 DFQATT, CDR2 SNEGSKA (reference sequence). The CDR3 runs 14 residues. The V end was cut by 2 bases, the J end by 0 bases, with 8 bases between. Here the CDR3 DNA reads TGCAGTGCTAGATTCTTAAACTCTGGAAACACCATATATTTT. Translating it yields CSARFLNSGNTIYF.

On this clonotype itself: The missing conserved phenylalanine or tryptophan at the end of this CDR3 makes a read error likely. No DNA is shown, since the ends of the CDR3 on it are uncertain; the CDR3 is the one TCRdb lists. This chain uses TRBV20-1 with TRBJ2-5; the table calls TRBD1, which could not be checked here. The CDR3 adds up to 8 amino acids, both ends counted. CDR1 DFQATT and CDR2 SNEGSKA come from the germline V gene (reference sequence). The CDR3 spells CSASTGGV.

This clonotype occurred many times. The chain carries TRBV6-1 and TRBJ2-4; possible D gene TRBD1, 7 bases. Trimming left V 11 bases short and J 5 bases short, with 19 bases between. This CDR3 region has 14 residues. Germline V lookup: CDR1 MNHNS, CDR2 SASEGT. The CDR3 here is CASRGAGRENIQYF. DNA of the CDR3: TGTGCCTCCAGGGGGGCCGGTCGCGAAAACATTCAGTACTTC.

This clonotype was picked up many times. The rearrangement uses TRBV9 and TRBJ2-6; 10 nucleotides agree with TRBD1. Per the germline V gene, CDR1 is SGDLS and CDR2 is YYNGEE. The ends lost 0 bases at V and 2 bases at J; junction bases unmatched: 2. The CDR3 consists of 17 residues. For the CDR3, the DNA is TGTGCCAGCAGCGTAGTGACAGGGGGCGCTGGGGCCAACGTCCTGACTTTC. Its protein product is CASSVVTGGAGANVLTF.

Here the CDR3 DNA reads TGCAGCGTTGAAGATCACAGGGGTGGAGGCTACACCTTC. It encodes CSVEDHRGGGYTF. The chain combines TRBV29-1 with TRBJ1-2; 7 positions agree with TRBD1. V was pared by 0 bases and J by 8 bases, with 6 bases of the junction left unmatched. Per germline, CDR1 SQVTM and CDR2 ANQGSEA. This CDR3 region has 13 residues.

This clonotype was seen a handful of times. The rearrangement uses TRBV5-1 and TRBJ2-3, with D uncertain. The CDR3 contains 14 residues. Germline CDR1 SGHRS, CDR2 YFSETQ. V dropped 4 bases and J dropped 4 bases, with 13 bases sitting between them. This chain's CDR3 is CASSHTTLADTQYF. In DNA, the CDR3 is TGCGCCAGCAGCCACACGACATTAGCAGATACGCAGTATTTT.

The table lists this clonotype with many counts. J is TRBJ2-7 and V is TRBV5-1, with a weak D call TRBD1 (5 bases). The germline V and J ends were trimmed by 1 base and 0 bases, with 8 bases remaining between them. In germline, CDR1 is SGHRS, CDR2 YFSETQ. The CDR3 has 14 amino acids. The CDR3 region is CASSLSGPSYEQYF. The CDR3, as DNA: TGCGCCAGCAGCTTGTCAGGGCCCTCCTACGAGCAGTACTTC.

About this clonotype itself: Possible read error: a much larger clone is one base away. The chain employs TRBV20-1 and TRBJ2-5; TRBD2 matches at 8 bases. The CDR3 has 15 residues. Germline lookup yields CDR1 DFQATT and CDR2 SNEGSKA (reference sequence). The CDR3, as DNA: TGCTGTGCTGGAACTAGCGGAACTTGGGAAGAGACCCAGTACTTC. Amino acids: CCAGTSGTWEETQYF.

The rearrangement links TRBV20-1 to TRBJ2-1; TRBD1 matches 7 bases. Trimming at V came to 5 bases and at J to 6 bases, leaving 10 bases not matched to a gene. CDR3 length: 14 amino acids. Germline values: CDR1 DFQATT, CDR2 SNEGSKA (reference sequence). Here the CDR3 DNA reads TGCAGTGCTCCGGACAGGCGAACTATCAATGAGCAGTTCTTC. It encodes CSAPDRRTINEQFF.

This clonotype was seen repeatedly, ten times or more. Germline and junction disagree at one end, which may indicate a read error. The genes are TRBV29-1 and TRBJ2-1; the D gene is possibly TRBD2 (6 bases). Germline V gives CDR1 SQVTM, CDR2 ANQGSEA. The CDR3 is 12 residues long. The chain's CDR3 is CSVVRRTTYPLF. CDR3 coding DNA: TGCAGCGTTGTACGACGGACTACATACCCCCTCTTC.

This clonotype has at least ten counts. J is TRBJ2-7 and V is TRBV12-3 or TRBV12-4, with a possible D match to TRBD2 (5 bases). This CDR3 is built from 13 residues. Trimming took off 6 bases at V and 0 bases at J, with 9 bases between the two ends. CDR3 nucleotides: TGTGCCAGCAGGGGTGACTACTCCTACGAGCAGTACTTC. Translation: CASRGDYSYEQYF.

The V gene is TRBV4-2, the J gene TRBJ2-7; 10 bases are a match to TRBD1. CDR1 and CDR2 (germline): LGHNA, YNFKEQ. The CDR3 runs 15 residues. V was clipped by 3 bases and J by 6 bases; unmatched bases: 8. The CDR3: CASSQPGQGGGEQYF. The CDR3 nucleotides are TGTGCCAGCAGCCAGCCCGGACAGGGGGGAGGCGAGCAGTACTTC.

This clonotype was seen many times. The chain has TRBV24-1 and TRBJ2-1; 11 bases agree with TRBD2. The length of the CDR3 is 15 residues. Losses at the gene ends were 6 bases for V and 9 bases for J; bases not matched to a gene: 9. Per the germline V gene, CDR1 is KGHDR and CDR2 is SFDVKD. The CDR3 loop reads CATSLASGRRVEQFF. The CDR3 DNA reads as TGTGCCACCAGTCTAGCTAGCGGGAGGAGGGTTGAGCAGTTCTTC.

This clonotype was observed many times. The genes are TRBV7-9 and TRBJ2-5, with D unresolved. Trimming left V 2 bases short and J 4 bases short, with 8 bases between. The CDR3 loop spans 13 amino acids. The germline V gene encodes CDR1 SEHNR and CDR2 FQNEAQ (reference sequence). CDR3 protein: CASSLLGGETQYF. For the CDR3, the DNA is TGTGCCAGCAGCTTACTAGGCGGAGAGACCCAGTACTTC.

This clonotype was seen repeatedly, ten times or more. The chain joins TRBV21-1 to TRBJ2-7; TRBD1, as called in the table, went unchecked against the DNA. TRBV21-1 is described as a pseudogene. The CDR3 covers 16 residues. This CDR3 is CASTCIPGTICYEQYF. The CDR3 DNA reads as TGTGCCAGCACCTGCATTCCCGGGACCATTTGCTACGAGCAGTACTTC.

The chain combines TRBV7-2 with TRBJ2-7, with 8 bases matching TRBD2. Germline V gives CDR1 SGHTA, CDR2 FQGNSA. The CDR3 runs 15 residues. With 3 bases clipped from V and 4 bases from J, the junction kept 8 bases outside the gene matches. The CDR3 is CASSFSLAGGYEQYF. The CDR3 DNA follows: TGTGCCAGCAGCTTTTCCCTGGCGGGGGGATACGAGCAGTACTTC.

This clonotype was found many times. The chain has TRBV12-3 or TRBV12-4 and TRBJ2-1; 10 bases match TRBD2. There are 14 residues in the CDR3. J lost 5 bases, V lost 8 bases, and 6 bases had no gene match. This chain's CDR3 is CASSILAGDNEQFF. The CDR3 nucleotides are TGTGCCAGCTCGATCCTAGCGGGAGACAATGAGCAGTTCTTC.

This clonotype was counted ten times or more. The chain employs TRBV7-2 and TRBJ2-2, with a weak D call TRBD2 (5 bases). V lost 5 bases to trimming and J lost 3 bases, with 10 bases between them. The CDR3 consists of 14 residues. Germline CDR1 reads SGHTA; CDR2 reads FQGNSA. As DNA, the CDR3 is TGTGCCAGCAGCCTCGGGGATTACACCGGGGAGCTGTTTTTT. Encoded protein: CASSLGDYTGELFF.

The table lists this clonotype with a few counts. The CDR3 sequence is CSVLIGETQYF. The DNA of the CDR3 is TGCAGTGTGCTGATCGGGGAGACCCAGTACTTC. V is TRBV20-1 and J is TRBJ2-5, with D unresolved. V was pared by 7 bases and J by 5 bases, with 11 bases between. Germline CDR1 DFQATT, CDR2 SNEGSKA (reference sequence). This CDR3 region has 11 residues.

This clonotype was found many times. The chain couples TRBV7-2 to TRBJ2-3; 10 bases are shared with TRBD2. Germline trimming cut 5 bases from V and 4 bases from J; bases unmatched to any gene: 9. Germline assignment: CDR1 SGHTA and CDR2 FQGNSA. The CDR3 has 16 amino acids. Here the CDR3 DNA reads TGTGCCAGCAGCAAAGATAGCGGGGGGAGCGCAGATACGCAGTATTTT. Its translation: CASSKDSGGSADTQYF.

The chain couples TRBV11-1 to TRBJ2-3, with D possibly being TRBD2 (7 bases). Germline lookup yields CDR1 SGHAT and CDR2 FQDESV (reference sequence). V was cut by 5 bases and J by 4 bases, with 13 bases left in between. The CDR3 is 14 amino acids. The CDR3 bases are TGTGCCAGCAGCGAGGGGGGGGGCCCAGATACGCAGTATTTT. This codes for CASSEGGGPDTQYF.

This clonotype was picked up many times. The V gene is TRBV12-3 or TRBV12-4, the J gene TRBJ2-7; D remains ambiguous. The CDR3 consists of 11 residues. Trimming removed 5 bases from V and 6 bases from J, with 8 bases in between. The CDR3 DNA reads TGTGCCAGCAGTCGTACGGCCGAGCAGTACTTC. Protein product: CASSRTAEQYF.

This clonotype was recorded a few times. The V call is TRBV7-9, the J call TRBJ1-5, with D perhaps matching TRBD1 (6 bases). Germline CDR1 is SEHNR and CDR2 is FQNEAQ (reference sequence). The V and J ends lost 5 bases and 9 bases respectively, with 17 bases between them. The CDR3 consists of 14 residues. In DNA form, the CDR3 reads TGTGCCAGCAGCCCCGGACAGTTCAATGGGCCCCAGCATTTT. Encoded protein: CASSPGQFNGPQHF.

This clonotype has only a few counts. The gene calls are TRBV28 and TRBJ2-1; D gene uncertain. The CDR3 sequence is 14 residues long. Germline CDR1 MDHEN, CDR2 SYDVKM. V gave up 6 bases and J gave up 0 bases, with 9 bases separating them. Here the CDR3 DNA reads TGTGCCAGCAGCGTACCAATCTCCTACAATGAGCAGTTCTTC. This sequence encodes CASSVPISYNEQFF.

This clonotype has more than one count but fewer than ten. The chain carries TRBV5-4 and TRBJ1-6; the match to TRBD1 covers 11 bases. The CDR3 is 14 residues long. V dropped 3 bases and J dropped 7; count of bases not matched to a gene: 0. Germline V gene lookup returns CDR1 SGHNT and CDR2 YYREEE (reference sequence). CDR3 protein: CASSWDRGNSPLHF. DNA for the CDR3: TGTGCCAGCAGCTGGGACAGGGGGAATTCACCCCTCCACTTT.

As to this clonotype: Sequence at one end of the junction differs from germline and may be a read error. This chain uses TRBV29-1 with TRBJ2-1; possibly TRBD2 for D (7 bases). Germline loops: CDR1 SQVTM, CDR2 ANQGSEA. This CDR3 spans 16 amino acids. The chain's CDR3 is CSVGLREGGAYNEQLF. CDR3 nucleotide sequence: TGCAGCGTTGGGTTGCGGGAAGGGGGGGCCTACAATGAGCAGTTATTC.

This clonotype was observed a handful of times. Written as DNA, the CDR3 is TGTGCCAGCAGTTATGCGGGGAACACTGAAGCTTTCTTT. Amino acid sequence: CASSYAGNTEAFF. This chain links TRBV6-6 with TRBJ1-1; the D is unclear. Looked up from germline, CDR1 is MNHNY and CDR2 is SVGAGI (reference sequence). The ends were cut back, 3 bases at V and 1 base at J, with 6 bases in the middle. The CDR3 has 13 amino acids.

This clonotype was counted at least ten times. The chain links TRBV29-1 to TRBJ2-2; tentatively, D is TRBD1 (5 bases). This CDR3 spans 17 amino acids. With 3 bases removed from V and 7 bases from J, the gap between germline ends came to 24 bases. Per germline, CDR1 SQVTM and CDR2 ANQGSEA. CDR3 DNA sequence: TGCAGCGTTGAGGGGTCTGGAGACAGCGCTTGGGGCGGGGAGCTGTTTTTT. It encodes CSVEGSGDSAWGGELFF.